This T cell receptor (beta chain) is drawn from a study of CD8+CD57+ T cells in acquired aplastic anemia. Turning to the study itself: Average DNA yield from sorted CD4+ and CD8+ cells was approximately 3 ug.

Profiling that covered TCR beta VDJ and CDR3 relied on genomic DNA as its template. One entry per CDR3 protein results from TCRdb running MiXCR on the reads. The data show tens of thousands of distinct CDR3 sequences, 45% to 70% seen once. With 5 bases clipped from V and 7 bases from J, the junction kept 12 bases outside the gene matches. CDR1 is KGHDR, CDR2 SFDVKD, per germline. This CDR3 is built from 16 residues. This TCR was sampled from a human donor in good health, serving as a control. Sequenced material: sorted CD4+, CD8+, or CD8+CD57+ T cells (not recorded which) from PBMCs. The V call is TRBV24-1, the J call TRBJ1-5; 8 bases line up with TRBD1. This CDR3 is CATSASQNRGGQPQHF. As DNA, the CDR3 is TGTGCCACCAGTGCAAGTCAAAACAGGGGGGGACAGCCCCAGCATTTT.